The 30 T cell receptor beta chains below come from one sample, sequenced in a study of tumor-infiltrating lymphocytes in primary liver carcinoma. For blood RNA, unsorted whole blood served as the source, and germline DNA was extracted too. TCR beta cDNA was made from 500 ng total RNA with a constant-region primer. Three nested multiplex PCR rounds of slightly modified ARM-PCR generated TCR beta libraries. For roughly 10 cycles apiece, the opening two PCR rounds ran with TRBV1-TRBV30 forward primers and a C-beta reverse primer. One entry per CDR3 protein results from TCRdb running MiXCR on the multiplex PCR reads. The sample lists 330,000 or so distinct CDR3 sequences, roughly two thirds occurring once. The source material was peripheral blood. All receptors come from a middle-aged man with primary liver carcinoma and hepatitis B virus infection.

The V gene is TRBV11-2, the J gene TRBJ2-3; maybe TRBD1 (6 bases). V shed 6 bases and J shed 6 bases, with 19 bases lying between them. In germline, CDR1 is SGHAT, CDR2 FQNNGV. This CDR3 is built from 15 residues. DNA of the CDR3: TGTGCCAGCAGTCTACCCGGGCAGGGGTCGGATACGCAGTATTTT. Translation gives CASSLPGQGSDTQYF.

The rearrangement joins TRBV10-1 to TRBJ2-1; D is undetermined. CDR3 length: 13 residues. Per germline, CDR1 WNHNN and CDR2 SYGVQD (reference sequence). Trimming stripped 9 bases from V and 3 bases from J, with 12 bases between. The DNA of the CDR3 is TGCGCCAGTGCAGTGGGATTCTACAATGAGCAGTTCTTC. It encodes CASAVGFYNEQFF.

Comment on this clonotype: This clone may be a read error of a much larger clone one base away. This chain joins TRBV5-4 and TRBJ2-1; tentative D call: TRBD2 (6 bases). Germline V gives CDR1 SGHNT, CDR2 YYREEE (reference sequence). This CDR3 region has 18 residues. V was shortened by 4 bases and J by 0 bases, with 20 bases between the two germline ends. CDR3 nucleotide sequence: TGTGCCAGCAGCCCTAGGTCGGTCGGGAGTACCTCCTACAATGAGCAGTTCTTC. Translated, it gives CASSPRSVGSTSYNEQFF.

With respect to this clonotype: A much bigger clone sits one base away, suggesting this may be a read error. The DNA for the CDR3 is TGTGCCAGCAGTGAACAAGGAGTACAAGAGACCCAGTACTTC. Encoded protein: CASSEQGVQETQYF. V and J are TRBV6-1 and TRBJ2-5; no clear D gene. Per the germline V gene, CDR1 is MNHNS and CDR2 is SASEGT. V was cut by 2 bases and J by 2 bases, with 9 bases left in between. This CDR3 is 14 amino acids long.

With regard to this clonotype: This may be a read error: a much more frequent sequence differs by one nucleotide. The chain employs TRBV29-1 and TRBJ1-1; D remains ambiguous. CDR1 is SQVTM and CDR2 is ANQGSEA in the germline V gene. The ends were cut back, 3 bases at V and 0 bases at J, with 11 bases in the middle. The length of the CDR3 is 14 residues. The CDR3 nucleotides read TGCAGCGTTGATGAGGGAATGGTGAACACTGAAGCTTTCTTT. It specifies CSVDEGMVNTEAFF.

As concerns this clonotype: Here the CDR3 omits its conserved ending phenylalanine or tryptophan, so a read error is the likely source. The chain is built from TRBV11-3 and TRBJ2-5; D may be TRBD1 (5 bases). Germline assignment: CDR1 SGHNT and CDR2 YENEEA. The CDR3 has 13 residues. The CDR3 loop reads CVSSFQGGETQYL. In DNA, the CDR3 is TGTGTCAGCAGCTTCCAGGGTGGCGAGACCCAGTACTTA.

This clonotype was counted once. The final CDR3 position lacks the conserved phenylalanine or tryptophan, pointing to a likely read error. The V gene is TRBV12-3 or TRBV12-4, the J gene TRBJ2-2, with TRBD2 matching over 7 bases. Germline trimming cut 6 bases from V and 8 bases from J; bases unmatched to any gene: 12. This CDR3 contains 15 residues. Here the CDR3 reads CASSERGPPTGELFL. In DNA, the CDR3 is TGTGCCAGCAGCGAGCGGGGACCCCCCACTGGGGAGCTGTTTCTT.

The CDR3 loop reads CASSEGRYPEAFF. CDR3 bases: TGTGCCAGCAGTGAGGGGCGCTACCCTGAAGCTTTCTTT. V usage is TRBV28 and J usage is TRBJ1-1, with a tentative D call TRBD1 (5 bases). The CDR3 has 13 residues. CDR1 is MDHEN and CDR2 is SYDVKM in the germline V gene. V was trimmed by 5 bases and J by 6 bases, leaving 13 bases between them.

In the case of this clonotype: A read error may be the cause here, since a much bigger clone is one base away. A read error is likely, as this CDR3 ends without the conserved phenylalanine or tryptophan. This chain uses TRBV6-2 or TRBV6-3 with TRBJ1-5; 9 nucleotides agree with TRBD1. V was clipped by 6 bases and J by 7 bases; unmatched bases: 7. CDR3 length equals 14 residues. From germline, CDR1 is MNHEY and CDR2 SVGEGT. The CDR3 coding sequence is TGTGCCAGCAGCACCGGGACAGGGAACCAGCCCCAGCATTTA. Protein sequence: CASSTGTGNQPQHL.

About this clonotype itself: This may be a read error, as it is one base from a much larger clone. This sequence joins TRBV7-9 and TRBJ2-3; D call uncertain. Germline V gene data show CDR1 as SEHNR and CDR2 as FQNEAQ (reference sequence). The CDR3 has 15 residues. This CDR3 reads CAISPSRSRTDTQYF. For the CDR3, the DNA is TGTGCCATCAGCCCGTCTCGGAGCCGCACAGATACGCAGTATTTT.

To note about this clonotype: A much larger clonotype is one base distant, so this may be a read error. The chain employs TRBV11-2 and TRBJ1-1; no reliable D call. The CDR3 is 15 amino acids. The germline V gene has CDR1 SGHAT and CDR2 FQNNGV. Trimming took 7 bases from V and 2 from J, leaving 17 bases between them. The CDR3 loop reads CASNVLWTANTEAFF. The CDR3 DNA sequence: TGTGCCAGCAACGTACTTTGGACGGCAAACACTGAAGCTTTCTTT.

The rearrangement uses TRBV10-3 and TRBJ2-1; D possibly corresponds to TRBD2 (5 bases). The CDR3 contains 12 residues. The ends were cut back, 3 bases at V and 8 bases at J, with 8 bases in the middle. The germline CDR1 and CDR2 sequences are ENHRY and SYGVKD. The CDR3 sequence: CAISDGLHEQFF. CDR3 bases: TGTGCCATCAGTGATGGACTTCATGAGCAGTTCTTC.

The rearrangement uses TRBV5-1 and TRBJ2-1; 9 nucleotides agree with TRBD2. This CDR3 has 14 residues. V dropped 2 bases and J dropped 5; count of bases not matched to a gene: 2. Per the germline V gene, CDR1 is SGHRS and CDR2 is YFSETQ. CDR3 DNA sequence: TGCGCCAGCAGCTTTTCTAGCGGGAACAATGAGCAGTTCTTC. Amino acid sequence: CASSFSSGNNEQFF.

This clonotype was seen at least ten times. The rearrangement links TRBV6-6 to TRBJ2-5; D is perhaps TRBD1 (6 bases). The CDR3 sequence is 14 residues long. Germline CDR1 reads MNHNY; CDR2 reads SVGAGI (reference sequence). V dropped 4 bases and J dropped 4 bases, with 13 bases sitting between them. For the CDR3, the DNA is TGTGCCAGCAGTTTCCCGAACAGGGCAGAGACCCAGTACTTC. Its protein product is CASSFPNRAETQYF.

As regards this clonotype: One end of the junction fails to match germline, which may point to a read error. The rearrangement joins TRBV5-1 to TRBJ2-7, with D tentatively TRBD1 (6 bases). The CDR3 runs to 14 residues. CDR1 is SGHRS, CDR2 YFSETQ, per germline. CDR3 in amino acids: CASILAGQSYEQYF. As DNA, the CDR3 is TGCGCCAGCATCTTGGCTGGACAGTCCTACGAGCAGTACTTC.

For this clonotype: The CDR3 does not close with the conserved phenylalanine or tryptophan, likely indicating a read error. The gene calls are TRBV12-3 or TRBV12-4 and TRBJ2-1, with TRBD1 identical over 7 bases. J gave up 8 bases and V 4 bases, and 11 bases lay outside the gene matches. This CDR3 comprises 15 residues. For the CDR3, the DNA is TGTGCCAGCAGTTACAGGATAGGGGGCTCGGATGAGCAGTTCCTC. This encodes CASSYRIGGSDEQFL.

This clonotype showed up just a few times. Mismatch with germline at one junction end may stem from a read error. This chain connects TRBV4-2 to TRBJ2-7; 9 bases are a match to TRBD2. This CDR3 spans 14 amino acids. The germline gives CDR1 LGHNA, CDR2 YNFKEQ. CDR3 in amino acids: CASSLAGDSYEHYF. The CDR3, as DNA: TGTGCCAGCAGCTTAGCGGGAGACTCCTACGAGCATTACTTC.

This clonotype was observed at least ten times. V and J are TRBV6-6 and TRBJ2-2; no firm D call. CDR1 MNHNY and CDR2 SVGAGI come from the germline V gene (reference sequence). The CDR3 covers 14 residues. V lost 4 bases and J 1 base, leaving 7 bases between the germline ends. The CDR3 DNA is TGTGCCAGCAGTTCACCCAGGAACACCGGGGAGCTGTTTTTT. Its protein is CASSSPRNTGELFF.

This clonotype was seen ten or more times. The V and J genes are TRBV6-1 and TRBJ2-7, with 10 nucleotides matching TRBD1. Unmatched junction bases numbered 9, after V lost 5 bases and J lost 2 bases. Germline CDR1 and CDR2: MNHNS and SASEGT. This CDR3 spans 16 amino acids. The CDR3 DNA reads TGTGCCAGCAGTTCTCTAGAAGGGACAGGGGCCTACGAGCAGTACTTC. It is translated as CASSSLEGTGAYEQYF.

For this clonotype: This may stem from a read error, because a much larger clone lies one nucleotide away. CDR3: CTSSSVAIEQFF. The DNA for the CDR3 is TGTACCAGCAGTTCTGTAGCAATTGAGCAGTTCTTC. The V call is TRBV6-6, the J call TRBJ2-1; D call uncertain. The length of the CDR3 is 12 residues. Germline V gives CDR1 MNHNY, CDR2 SVGAGI (reference sequence).

Note on this clonotype: A read error may account for a junction end that differs from germline. The rearrangement joins TRBV11-2 to TRBJ2-5; D tentatively fits TRBD1 or TRBD2 (5 bases each). The CDR3 runs 16 residues. Germline values: CDR1 SGHAT, CDR2 FQNNGV. CDR3 sequence (DNA): TGTGCCAGGAGCTTAGGGGACGGGTTGTACCAAGAGACCCAGTACTTC. As protein: CARSLGDGLYQETQYF.

This clonotype is a singleton in its sample. The chain recombines TRBV29-1 with TRBJ2-7; TRBD2 matches at 7 bases. The trim removed 7 bases at V and 2 bases at J, leaving 11 bases unmatched. The length of the CDR3 is 14 residues. Germline V gene lookup returns CDR1 SQVTM and CDR2 ANQGSEA. CDR3 loop: CSADAGTNTYEQYF. CDR3 DNA: TGCAGCGCTGACGCCGGGACTAATACCTACGAGCAGTACTTC.

A note on this clonotype: The junction and the germline gene differ at one end; a read error may be behind it. The chain carries TRBV11-2 and TRBJ2-2, with 9 bases aligning to TRBD1. The CDR3 spans 17 residues. Germline V lookup: CDR1 SGHAT, CDR2 FQNNGV. CDR3 sequence (DNA): TGTGCCAGCAGCTCGGCGGAGGGGACAGGGTATCACGGGGGGCTGTTTTTT. Protein sequence: CASSSAEGTGYHGGLFF.

Regarding this clonotype: A read error may produce the germline difference seen at one junction end. The chain links TRBV12-3 or TRBV12-4 to TRBJ1-1; the D is unclear. This CDR3 contains 12 residues. The CDR3 is CTSRLTITKAFF. DNA for the CDR3: TGTACCAGCAGGCTTACAATCACTAAAGCTTTCTTT.

As for this clonotype: This is likely a read error, given that the CDR3 carries no conserved phenylalanine or tryptophan at its end. The J gene is TRBJ2-7, the V gene TRBV6-5; a possible D gene is TRBD2 (5 bases). V dropped 5 bases and J dropped 6 bases, with 17 bases sitting between them. From germline, CDR1 is MNHEY and CDR2 SVGAGI. The CDR3 loop spans 14 amino acids. The CDR3 region has the DNA TGTGCCAGCAGTGCCGGAACTAGTAATCGCGAGCAGTACCTC. This encodes CASSAGTSNREQYL.

About this clonotype itself: A clone one base away is much larger, so this may be a read error. The V gene is TRBV10-3, the J gene TRBJ2-2, with D maybe TRBD2 (6 bases). This CDR3 is built from 15 residues. Trimming took 5 bases from V and 3 from J, leaving 13 bases between them. Per germline, CDR1 ENHRY and CDR2 SYGVKD. The CDR3 spells CAISLLATDTGELFF. CDR3 nucleotides: TGTGCCATCAGTCTGCTAGCGACTGACACCGGGGAGCTGTTTTTT.

As regards this clonotype: A read error may be the cause here, since a much bigger clone is one base away. The chain uses TRBV6-5 and TRBJ2-2; unclear D gene. With 3 bases removed from V and 3 bases from J, the gap between germline ends came to 5 bases. In germline, CDR1 is MNHEY, CDR2 SVGAGI. The CDR3 length is 13 residues. Here the CDR3 reads CASSYNDTGELFF. CDR3 DNA: TGTGCCAGCAGTTATAATGACACCGGGGAGCTGTTTTTT.

To note about this clonotype: This could be a read error, since a much larger clone is one nucleotide away. V and J are TRBV12-3 or TRBV12-4 and TRBJ2-1; 15 positions agree with TRBD2. The CDR3 is made up of 14 amino acids. With V trimmed by 10 bases and J by 12 bases, 10 bases remained unmatched. The chain's CDR3 is CANTLGLAGGGQFF. The CDR3 DNA sequence: TGTGCCAACACATTGGGACTAGCGGGAGGAGGGCAGTTCTTC.

V usage is TRBV29-1 and J usage is TRBJ2-7; D is ambiguous. The germline V gene has CDR1 SQVTM and CDR2 ANQGSEA. Trimming removed 5 bases at V and 3 bases at J, with 14 bases between. This CDR3 has 13 residues. The CDR3 nucleotides read TGCAGCGTTCGAACAGCCCCACTCTACGAGCAGTACTTC. Amino acids: CSVRTAPLYEQYF.

This clonotype was seen many times. V and J are TRBV10-3 and TRBJ1-2; D is perhaps TRBD1 (5 bases). The CDR3 consists of 13 residues. With 4 bases removed from V and 5 bases from J, the gap between germline ends came to 11 bases. The germline V gene has CDR1 ENHRY and CDR2 SYGVKD. The CDR3 bases are TGTGCCATCAGTGCGGGACCGGTATATGGCTACACCTTC. Translation: CAISAGPVYGYTF.